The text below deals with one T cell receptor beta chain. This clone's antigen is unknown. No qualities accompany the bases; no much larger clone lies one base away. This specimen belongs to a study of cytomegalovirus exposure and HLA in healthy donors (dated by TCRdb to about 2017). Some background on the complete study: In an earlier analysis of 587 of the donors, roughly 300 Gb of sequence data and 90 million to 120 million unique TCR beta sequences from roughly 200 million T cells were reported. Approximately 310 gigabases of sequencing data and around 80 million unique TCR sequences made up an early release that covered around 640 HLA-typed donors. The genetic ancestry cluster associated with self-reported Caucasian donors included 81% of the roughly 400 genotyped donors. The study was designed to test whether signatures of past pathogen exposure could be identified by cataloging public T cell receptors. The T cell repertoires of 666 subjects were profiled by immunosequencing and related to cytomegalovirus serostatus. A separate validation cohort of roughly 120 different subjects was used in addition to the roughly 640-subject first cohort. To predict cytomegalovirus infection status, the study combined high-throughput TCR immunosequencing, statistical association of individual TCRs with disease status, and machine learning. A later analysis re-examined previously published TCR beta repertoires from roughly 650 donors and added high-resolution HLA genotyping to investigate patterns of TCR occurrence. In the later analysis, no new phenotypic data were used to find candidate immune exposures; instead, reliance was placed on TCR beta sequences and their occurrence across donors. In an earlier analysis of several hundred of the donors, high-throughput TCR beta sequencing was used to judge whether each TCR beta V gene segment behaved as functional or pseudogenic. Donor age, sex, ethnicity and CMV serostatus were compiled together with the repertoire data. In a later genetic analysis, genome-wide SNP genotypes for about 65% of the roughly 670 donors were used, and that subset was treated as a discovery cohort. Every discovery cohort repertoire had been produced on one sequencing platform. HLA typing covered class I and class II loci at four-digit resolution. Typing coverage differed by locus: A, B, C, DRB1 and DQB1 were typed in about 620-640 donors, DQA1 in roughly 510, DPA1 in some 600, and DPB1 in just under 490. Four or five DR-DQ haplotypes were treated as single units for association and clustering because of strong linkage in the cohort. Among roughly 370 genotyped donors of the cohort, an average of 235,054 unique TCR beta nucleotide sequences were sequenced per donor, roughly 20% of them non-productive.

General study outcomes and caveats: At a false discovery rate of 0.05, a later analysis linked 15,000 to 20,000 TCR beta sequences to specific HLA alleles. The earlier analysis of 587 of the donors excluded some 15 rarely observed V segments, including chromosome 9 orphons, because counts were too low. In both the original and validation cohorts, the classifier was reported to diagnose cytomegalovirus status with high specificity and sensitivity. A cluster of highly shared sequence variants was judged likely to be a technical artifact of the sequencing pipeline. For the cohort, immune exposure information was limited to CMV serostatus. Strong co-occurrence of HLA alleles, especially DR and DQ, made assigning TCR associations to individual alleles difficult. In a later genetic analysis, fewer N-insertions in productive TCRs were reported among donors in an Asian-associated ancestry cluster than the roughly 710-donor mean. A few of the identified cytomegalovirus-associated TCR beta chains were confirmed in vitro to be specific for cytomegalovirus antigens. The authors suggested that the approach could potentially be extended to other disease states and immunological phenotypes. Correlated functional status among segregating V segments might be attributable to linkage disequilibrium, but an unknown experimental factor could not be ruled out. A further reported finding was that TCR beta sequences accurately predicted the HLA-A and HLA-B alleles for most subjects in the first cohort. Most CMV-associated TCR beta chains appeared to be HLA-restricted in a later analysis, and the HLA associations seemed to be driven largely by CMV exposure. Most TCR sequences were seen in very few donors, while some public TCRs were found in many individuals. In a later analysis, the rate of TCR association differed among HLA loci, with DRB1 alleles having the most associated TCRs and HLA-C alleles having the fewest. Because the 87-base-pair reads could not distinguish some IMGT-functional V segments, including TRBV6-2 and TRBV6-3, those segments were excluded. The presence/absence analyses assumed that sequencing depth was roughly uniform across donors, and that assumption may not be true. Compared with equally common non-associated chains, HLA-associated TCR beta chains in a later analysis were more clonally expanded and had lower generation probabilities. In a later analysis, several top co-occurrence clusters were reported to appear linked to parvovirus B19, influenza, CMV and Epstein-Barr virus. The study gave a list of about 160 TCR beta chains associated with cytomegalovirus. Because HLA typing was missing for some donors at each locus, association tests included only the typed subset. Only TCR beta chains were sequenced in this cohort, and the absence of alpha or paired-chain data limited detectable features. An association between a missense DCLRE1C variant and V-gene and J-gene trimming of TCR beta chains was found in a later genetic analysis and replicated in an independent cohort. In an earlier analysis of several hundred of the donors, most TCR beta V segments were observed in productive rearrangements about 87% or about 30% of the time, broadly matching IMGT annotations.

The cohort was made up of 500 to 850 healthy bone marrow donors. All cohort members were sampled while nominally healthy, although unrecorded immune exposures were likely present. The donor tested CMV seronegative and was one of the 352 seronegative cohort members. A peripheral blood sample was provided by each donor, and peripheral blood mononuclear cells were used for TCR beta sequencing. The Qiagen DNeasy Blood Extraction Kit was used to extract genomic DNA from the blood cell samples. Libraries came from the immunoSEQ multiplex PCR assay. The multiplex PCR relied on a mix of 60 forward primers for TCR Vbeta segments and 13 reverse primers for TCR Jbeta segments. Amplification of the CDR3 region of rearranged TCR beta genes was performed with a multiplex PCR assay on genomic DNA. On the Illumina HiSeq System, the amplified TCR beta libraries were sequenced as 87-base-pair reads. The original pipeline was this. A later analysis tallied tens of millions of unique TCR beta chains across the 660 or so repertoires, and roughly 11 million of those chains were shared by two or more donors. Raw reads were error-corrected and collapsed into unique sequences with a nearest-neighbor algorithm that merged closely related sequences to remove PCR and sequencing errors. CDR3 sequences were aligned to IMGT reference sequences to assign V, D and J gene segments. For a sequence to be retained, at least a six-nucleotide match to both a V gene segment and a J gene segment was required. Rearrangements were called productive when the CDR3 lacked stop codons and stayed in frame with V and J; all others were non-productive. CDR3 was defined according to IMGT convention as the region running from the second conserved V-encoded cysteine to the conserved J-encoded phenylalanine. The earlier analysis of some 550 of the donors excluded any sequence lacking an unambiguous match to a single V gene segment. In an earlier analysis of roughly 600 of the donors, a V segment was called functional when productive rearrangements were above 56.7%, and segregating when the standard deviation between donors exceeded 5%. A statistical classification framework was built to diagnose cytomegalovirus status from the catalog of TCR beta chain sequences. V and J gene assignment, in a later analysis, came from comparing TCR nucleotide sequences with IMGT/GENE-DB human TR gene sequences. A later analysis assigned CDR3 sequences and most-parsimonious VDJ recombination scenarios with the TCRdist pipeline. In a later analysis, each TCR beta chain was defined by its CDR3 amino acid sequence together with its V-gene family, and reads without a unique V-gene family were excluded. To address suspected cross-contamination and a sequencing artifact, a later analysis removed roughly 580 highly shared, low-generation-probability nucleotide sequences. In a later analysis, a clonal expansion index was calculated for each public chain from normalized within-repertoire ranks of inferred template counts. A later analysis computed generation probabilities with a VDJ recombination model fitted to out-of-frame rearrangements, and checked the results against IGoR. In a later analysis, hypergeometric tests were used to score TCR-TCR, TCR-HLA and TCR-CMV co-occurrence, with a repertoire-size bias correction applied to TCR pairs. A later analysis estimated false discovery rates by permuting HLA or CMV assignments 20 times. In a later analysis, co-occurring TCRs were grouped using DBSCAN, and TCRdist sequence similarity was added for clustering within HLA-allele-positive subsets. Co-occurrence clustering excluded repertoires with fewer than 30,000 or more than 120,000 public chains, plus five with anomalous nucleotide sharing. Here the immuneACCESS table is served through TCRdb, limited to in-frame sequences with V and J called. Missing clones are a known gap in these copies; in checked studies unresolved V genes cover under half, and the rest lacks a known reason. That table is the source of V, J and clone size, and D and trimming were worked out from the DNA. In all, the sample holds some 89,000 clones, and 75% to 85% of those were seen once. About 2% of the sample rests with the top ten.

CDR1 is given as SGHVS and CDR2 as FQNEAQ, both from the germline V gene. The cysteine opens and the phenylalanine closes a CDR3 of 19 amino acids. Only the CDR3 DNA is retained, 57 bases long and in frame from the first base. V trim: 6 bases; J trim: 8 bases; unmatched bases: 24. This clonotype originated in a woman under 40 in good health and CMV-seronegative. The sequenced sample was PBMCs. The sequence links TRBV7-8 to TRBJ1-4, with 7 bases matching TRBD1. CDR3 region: CASRSDLRQGWLLGEKLFF. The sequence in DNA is TGTGCCAGCAGATCCGATTTACGACAGGGCTGGTTGTTGGGAGAAAAACTGTTTTTT.